The rows below give T cell receptor beta chains drawn from one sample of a study of TIL therapy for anti-PD-1-resistant metastatic lung cancer. Produced via immunoSEQ multiplex PCR; TCRdb's table is partial and in-frame only. The sample has more than 90,000 clones, less than 70% seen once. This sample comprised tumor tissue, obtained at baseline. Receptors originate from a person between 30 and 80 years old with non-small cell lung cancer. The CDR3 runs from the conserved cysteine through the conserved F or W. Fields, in order: D gene, clone size, J gene, V gene, CDR3 protein, CDR3 DNA. A D gene is named only where the DNA matches it firmly. Clone size appears in some rows only: once, few, many, or a class for an expanded clone.

d_call: -
clone_size: -
j_call: TRBJ1-6
v_call: TRBV6-5
cdr3_aa: CATQGPYNSPLHF
cdr3_nt: TGTGCCACCCAGGGACCCTATAATTCACCCCTCCACTTT

d_call: -
clone_size: few
j_call: TRBJ2-6
v_call: TRBV25-1
cdr3_aa: CASSELASGANVLTF
cdr3_nt: TGTGCCAGCAGTGAACTAGCGAGCGGGGCCAACGTCCTGACTTTC

d_call: -
clone_size: -
j_call: TRBJ2-7
v_call: TRBV10-3
cdr3_aa: CAISDTSQGHYEQYF
cdr3_nt: TGTGCCATCAGTGATACCTCGCAGGGCCACTACGAGCAGTACTTC

d_call: -
clone_size: few
j_call: TRBJ2-7
v_call: TRBV6-6
cdr3_aa: CASSRLGQRASYEQYF
cdr3_nt: TGTGCCAGCAGTCGGCTCGGACAGAGGGCTTCCTACGAGCAGTACTTC

d_call: -
clone_size: -
j_call: TRBJ1-2
v_call: TRBV28
cdr3_aa: CASSFLRDIYGYTF
cdr3_nt: TGTGCCAGCAGTTTCCTCCGGGACATCTATGGCTACACCTTC

d_call: -
clone_size: -
j_call: TRBJ1-6
v_call: TRBV9
cdr3_aa: CASSVAPSRTPLHF
cdr3_nt: TGTGCCAGCAGCGTAGCTCCTTCTAGGACACCCCTCCACTTT

d_call: -
clone_size: -
j_call: TRBJ2-7
v_call: TRBV19
cdr3_aa: CASSIEAQVAEQYF
cdr3_nt: TGTGCCAGTAGTATAGAAGCGCAGGTTGCCGAGCAGTACTTC

d_call: TRBD2
clone_size: few
j_call: TRBJ2-7
v_call: TRBV7-2
cdr3_aa: CASSYAPLAGVGEQYF
cdr3_nt: TGTGCCAGCAGCTATGCCCCCCTAGCGGGAGTTGGCGAGCAGTACTTC

d_call: -
clone_size: few
j_call: TRBJ1-6
v_call: TRBV3-1/TRBV3-2
cdr3_aa: CASSPGVLNNSPLHF
cdr3_nt: TGTGCCAGCAGCCCCGGGGTTCTCAATAATTCACCCCTCCACTTT

d_call: TRBD2
clone_size: -
j_call: TRBJ2-7
v_call: TRBV27
cdr3_aa: CASRLLASSYEQYF
cdr3_nt: TGTGCCAGCAGACTACTAGCGTCCTCCTACGAGCAGTACTTC

d_call: TRBD2
clone_size: -
j_call: TRBJ2-1
v_call: TRBV3-1/TRBV3-2
cdr3_aa: CASSQTAGGNEQFF
cdr3_nt: TGTGCCAGCAGCCAAACAGCGGGAGGTAATGAGCAGTTCTTC